These T cell receptor beta chains were read from a single sample in a study of early T cells in non-severe SARS-CoV-2 infection. TCRdb fed the 5' RACE reads into MiXCR, producing one record per CDR3 protein. The profile shows about 56,000 distinct CDR3 sequences, less than 15% of them singletons. The sample was whole blood, taken at baseline. The source is an adult who was a healthcare worker with PCR-confirmed SARS-CoV-2 infection or an uninfected control (not recorded which). Each CDR3 is given with its conserved first and last residue. The D gene is left open where the match is weak. Clone size is given for some rows only: seen once, a few or many times, or a class if the clone is expanded.

j_call	d_call	v_call	clone_size	cdr3_nt	cdr3_aa
TRBJ2-1	.	TRBV20-1	few	TGCAGTGCTAGGAGGGCCATCTCCTACAATGAGCAGTTCTTC	CSARRAISYNEQFF
TRBJ1-5	TRBD1	TRBV5-6	.	TGTGCCAGCAGCTTGGGACAGGGGGGACAGCCCCAGCATTTT	CASSLGQGGQPQHF
TRBJ2-4	.	TRBV21-1	many	TGTGCCAGCAGCAAAAGGCACTCCCCCCTAGCCAAAAACATTCAGTACTTC	CASSKRHSPLAKNIQYF
TRBJ2-3	TRBD2	TRBV2	few	TGTGCCAGCAGCGCTCGGACTAGTCGGTGGAGGAATGGTACGCAGTATTTT	CASSARTSRWRNGTQYF
TRBJ2-1	.	TRBV15	few	TGTGCCACCAGCAGAGGGGGGGCGACTAGTAAGAATGAGCAGTTCTTC	CATSRGGATSKNEQFF
TRBJ1-4	.	TRBV30	.	TGTGCCTGGAGTGTACTCGGGACCCCTGAAAAACTGTTTTTT	CAWSVLGTPEKLFF
TRBJ2-2	.	TRBV11-2	.	TGTGCCAGCAGGTTTATTTTAGGTCGGGGACAGGAGCTGTTTTTT	CASRFILGRGQELFF
TRBJ2-3	.	TRBV9	few	TGTGCCAGCAGCCCGACCTATGGAGAGAACACAGATACGCAGTATTTT	CASSPTYGENTDTQYF
TRBJ2-3	TRBD1	TRBV20-1	.	TGCAGTGCTAGAGAGGGCCCGGGACAGGGCACAGATACGCAGTATTTT	CSAREGPGQGTDTQYF
TRBJ2-3	.	TRBV5-1	.	TGCGCCAGCAGCTTGGCGCAGGGGCCCCCCACAGATACGCAGTATTTT	CASSLAQGPPTDTQYF
TRBJ1-1	.	TRBV4-1	.	TGCGCCAGCAGCCGCGAGGGACAAACTAACACTGAAGCTTTCTTT	CASSREGQTNTEAFF
TRBJ2-3	TRBD1	TRBV20-1	.	TGCAGTGCTAGTTCAGGGGGCAGCACAGATACGCAGTATTTT	CSASSGGSTDTQYF
TRBJ2-1	.	TRBV5-4	.	TGTGCCAGCAGTACTACTTTCTCAATGGGCAATGAGCAGTTCTTC	CASSTTFSMGNEQFF
TRBJ2-1	.	TRBV20-1	.	TGCAGTGCTAGAGACCCCGGGCGGGGATCCTACAATGAGCAGTTCTTC	CSARDPGRGSYNEQFF
TRBJ2-3	TRBD1	TRBV28	few	TGTGCCAGCAGTCCGGGACAGCGCACAGATACGCAGTATTTT	CASSPGQRTDTQYF
TRBJ2-1	TRBD2	TRBV2	.	TGTGCCAGCAGTAGGACGGGACTAGCGGGTGACAATGAGCAGTTCTTC	CASSRTGLAGDNEQFF
TRBJ1-1	.	TRBV12-3/TRBV12-4	.	TGTGCCAGCAGTTTCTTTGGGAAAGGGAACACTGAAGCTTTCTTT	CASSFFGKGNTEAFF
TRBJ1-6	.	TRBV5-5	.	TGTGCCAGCAGCTTTTATTCAGGGTCGAGTTCACCCCTCCACTTT	CASSFYSGSSSPLHF
TRBJ2-5	TRBD1	TRBV7-9	.	TGTGCCAGCAGCCCGGACAGGGACCAAGAGACCCAGTACTTC	CASSPDRDQETQYF
TRBJ2-1	.	TRBV28	many	TGTGCTTCAGGCGGCTGGGAGCTCCACAATGAGCAGTTCTTC	CASGGWELHNEQFF
TRBJ2-2	.	TRBV9	few	TGTGCCAGCAGCCCCACCGGGACCGGGGAGCTGTTTTTT	CASSPTGTGELFF
TRBJ2-1	TRBD2	TRBV7-3	.	TGTGCCAGCAGCTCAGCGGGAGGGAGGACCTACAATGAGCAGTTCTTC	CASSSAGGRTYNEQFF
TRBJ2-3	.	TRBV6-4	many	TGTGCCAGCAGTTCATCACAGGGTTATACGCAGTATTTT	CASSSSQGYTQYF
TRBJ2-1	.	TRBV3-1	few	TGTGCCAGCGTCCCTAGTGAGGGCGCCAGTGAGCAGTTCTTC	CASVPSEGASEQFF
TRBJ2-3	.	TRBV20-1	.	TGCAGTGCCCACCAGCTAATCAAGGGAAACACAGATACGCAGTATTTT	CSAHQLIKGNTDTQYF
TRBJ1-2	TRBD1	TRBV3-1	.	TGTGCCAGCAGCCAGGGACAGCGAGATGGCTACACCTTC	CASSQGQRDGYTF
TRBJ2-2	.	TRBV5-1	.	TGCGCCACTCAGGGCCCGAACACCGGGGAGCTGTTTTTT	CATQGPNTGELFF
TRBJ2-1	.	TRBV20-1	few	TGCAGTGCTAGGGATGTGGGGAAGGATGAGCAGTTCTTC	CSARDVGKDEQFF
TRBJ1-2	.	TRBV4-2	.	TGTGCCAGCAGCCAACCCTCGACAGCTAACTATGGCTACACCTTC	CASSQPSTANYGYTF
TRBJ2-1	TRBD2	TRBV3-1	.	TGTGCCAGCAGCCGCACTAGCGGGGGGGTCTACAATGAGCAGTTCTTC	CASSRTSGGVYNEQFF
TRBJ2-3	TRBD2	TRBV6-4	.	TGTGCCAGCAGTGACTCGTGGACTAGCGACACAGATACGCAGTATTTT	CASSDSWTSDTDTQYF
TRBJ2-3	.	TRBV20-1	.	TGCAGTGCTCCCGCTACAGGATCCCAAACGCAGTATTTT	CSAPATGSQTQYF
TRBJ2-1	TRBD2	TRBV7-8	many	TGTGCCAGCAGCTCACCCCCTAGCGGGATTGATGAGCAGTTCTTC	CASSSPPSGIDEQFF
TRBJ2-3	TRBD2	TRBV7-2	many	TGTGCCAGCAGCCCTTCGACTAGCGGGAGAGGCTCAGATACGCAGTATTTT	CASSPSTSGRGSDTQYF
TRBJ1-2	.	TRBV7-2	.	TGTGCCAGCAGCTCAGAGGTCGTGGGGGTACCTTATGGCTACACCTTC	CASSSEVVGVPYGYTF
TRBJ2-3	.	TRBV20-1	.	TGCAGTGCTAGAAGGGTCACCCGGGCAGATACGCAGTATTTT	CSARRVTRADTQYF
TRBJ1-1	.	TRBV20-1	many	TGCAGTGGTCGGGGGGACACTGAAGCTTTCTTT	CSGRGDTEAFF
TRBJ2-1	TRBD2	TRBV7-2	many	TGTGCCAGCAGCTTAACGGGGGGATCCAACAATGAGCAGTTCTTC	CASSLTGGSNNEQFF
TRBJ2-7	.	TRBV7-2	once	TGTGCCAGCAGCTTGTTCGCCAGTAACGAGCAGTACTTC	CASSLFASNEQYF
TRBJ2-2	TRBD2	TRBV7-7	.	TGTGCTAGCAGCCCCCTCCCGGGACTAGCGGGTGTTACCGGGGAGCTGTTTTTT	CASSPLPGLAGVTGELFF
TRBJ2-7	.	TRBV7-8	.	TGTGCCAGCTCCTTGGGGACGATGGGGGAGCAGTACTTC	CASSLGTMGEQYF
TRBJ2-5	TRBD1	TRBV7-8	few	TGTGCCAGCAGCTACCGGGACAGCAAAGAGACCCAGTACTTC	CASSYRDSKETQYF
TRBJ1-4	.	TRBV10-2	many	TGCGCCAGCAGTGACACAGGATATAATGAAAAACTGTTTTTT	CASSDTGYNEKLFF
TRBJ1-2	.	TRBV7-7	.	TGTGCCAGCAGCTTACAGCGACGGTTTAACTATGGCTACACCTTC	CASSLQRRFNYGYTF
TRBJ2-3	.	TRBV28	many	TGTGCCAGCAGTTCCCTTTTCCATACGCAGTATTTT	CASSSLFHTQYF